Below are 26 T cell receptor beta chains sequenced from a single sample in a study of identical twins. TCRdb reanalysed the 5' RACE reads using MiXCR and keeps one entry per CDR3 protein. The data show around 530,000 distinct CDR3 sequences, roughly 15% seen once. The same data also contributed to another study, on yellow fever vaccine responses in identical twins.

Sample: CD4+ T cells sorted from blood. The source of these receptors is a woman aged 18-35 years in good health.

The J gene is TRBJ2-1, the V gene TRBV19; D remains ambiguous. Germline V lookup: CDR1 LNHDA, CDR2 SQIVND (reference sequence). This CDR3 has 11 amino acids. The germline V and J ends were trimmed by 3 bases and 6 bases, with 3 bases remaining between them. In nucleotides, the CDR3 is TGTGCCAGTAGTATGATCAATGAGCAGTTCTTC. Protein product: CASSMINEQFF. Looking up the rest from reference TRBV19 and TRBJ2-1 gives the full variable domain: DGGITQSPKYLFRKEGQNVTLSCEQNLNHDAMYWYRQDPGQGLRLIYYSQIVNDFQKGDIAEGYSVSREKKESFPLTVTSAQKNPTAFYLCASSMINEQFFGPGTRLTVL.

The V gene is TRBV12-3 or TRBV12-4, the J gene TRBJ2-4; D assignment may be TRBD1 or TRBD2 (6 bases each). Trimming cost V 7 bases and J 7 bases, with 17 bases left between them. The CDR3 is made up of 14 amino acids. For the CDR3, the DNA is TGTGCCAGCAAACCGGGGGCACTGGGGAACATTCAGTACTTC. Translating gives CASKPGALGNIQYF.

V is TRBV10-3 and J is TRBJ2-7; D tentatively fits TRBD1 or TRBD2 (5 bases each). CDR1 and CDR2 from the germline V gene are ENHRY and SYGVKD. The CDR3 consists of 15 residues. V was pared by 4 bases and J by 5 bases, with 18 bases between. The CDR3 reads CAISGVDTPGNEQYV. The CDR3 nucleotides read TGTGCCATCAGTGGAGTGGACACACCGGGGAACGAGCAGTACGTC.

The J gene is TRBJ2-1, the V gene TRBV20-1; 10 nucleotides agree with TRBD2. Germline values: CDR1 DFQATT, CDR2 SNEGSKA (reference sequence). CDR3 length: 16 residues. Losses at the gene ends were 0 bases for V and 4 bases for J; bases not matched to a gene: 6. The CDR3 protein is CSARDPGLAAYNEQFF. The CDR3 nucleotides are TGCAGTGCTAGAGACCCCGGACTAGCGGCTTACAATGAGCAGTTCTTC.

The V and J genes are TRBV10-3 and TRBJ2-7, with D maybe TRBD2 (6 bases). V lost 8 bases and J 2 bases, leaving 7 bases between the germline ends. The CDR3 is made up of 11 amino acids. CDR1 and CDR2 from the germline V gene are ENHRY and SYGVKD. This chain's CDR3 is CAIAGPYEQYF. CDR3 coding DNA: TGTGCCATCGCGGGACCCTACGAGCAGTACTTC.

The gene calls are TRBV6-6 and TRBJ2-5; D unresolved. V was clipped by 6 bases and J by 2 bases, with 10 bases between them. In germline, CDR1 is MNHNY, CDR2 SVGAGI (reference sequence). This CDR3 has 13 residues. The CDR3, as DNA: TGTGCCAGCAGGCCGAGTATACAAGAGACCCAGTACTTC. This sequence encodes CASRPSIQETQYF.

This rearrangement joins TRBV21-1 to TRBJ2-2. TRBV21-1 is listed as a pseudogene. This CDR3 comprises 16 residues. The DNA for the CDR3 is TGTGCCAGCAGCAAAGGCTTAGCGGGATCGACCGGGGAGCTGTTTTTT. Protein: CASSKGLAGSTGELFF.

This clonotype was counted a few times. The CDR3 DNA sequence: TGTGCCAGCAGCCGGGGGTTGGGGGAGCAGTACTTC. Its translation is CASSRGLGEQYF. The chain recombines TRBV12-3 or TRBV12-4 with TRBJ2-7; the D gene is possibly TRBD2 (6 bases). Trimming shortened V by 6 bases and J by 7 bases, and 13 bases separated the two germline ends. The CDR3 length is 12 residues.

The chain recombines TRBV2 with TRBJ2-7; the match to TRBD2 covers 9 bases. This CDR3 region has 15 residues. The germline V gene encodes CDR1 SNHLY and CDR2 FYNNEI. Losses at the gene ends were 1 base for V and 4 bases for J; bases not matched to a gene: 5. The CDR3 coding sequence is TGTGCCAGCAGTGAAGAACCAGCGGGAGGATACGAGCAGTACTTC. Encoded protein: CASSEEPAGGYEQYF. Variable domain in full (rest from reference TRBV2 and TRBJ2-7): EPEVTQTPSHQVTQMGQEVILRCVPISNHLYFYWYRQILGQKVEFLVSFYNNEISEKSEIFDDQFSVERPDGSNFTLKIRSTKLEDSAMYFCASSEEPAGGYEQYFGPGTRLTVT.

The sample holds a few counts of this clonotype. The CDR3 DNA sequence: TGTGCCATCGCTAAAGGACAGGGACGATATGGCTACACCTTC. Translating gives CAIAKGQGRYGYTF. The chain joins TRBV10-3 to TRBJ1-2; 8 positions agree with TRBD1. Germline CDR1 reads ENHRY; CDR2 reads SYGVKD. V lost 8 bases and J lost 5; bases outside the gene matches: 10. The CDR3 totals 14 residues.

V is TRBV9 and J is TRBJ2-1; TRBD2 is a possible D gene (6 bases). This CDR3 contains 19 residues. The V gene lost 0 bases and the J gene lost 0 bases, with 19 bases spanning the gap. Per germline, CDR1 SGDLS and CDR2 YYNGEE. The CDR3 sequence is CASSVGPRLSGDSYNEQFF. The CDR3, as DNA: TGTGCCAGCAGCGTAGGCCCCCGGCTGTCGGGAGACTCCTACAATGAGCAGTTCTTC. Full variable domain (remainder filled in from reference TRBV9 and TRBJ2-1): DSGVTQTPKHLITATGQRVTLRCSPRSGDLSVYWYQQSLDQGLQFLIQYYNGEERAKGNILERFSAQQFPDLHSELNLSSLELGDSALYFCASSVGPRLSGDSYNEQFFGPGTRLTVL.

This clonotype occurred many times. This chain connects TRBV7-9 to TRBJ1-1; D not resolved. Trimming took 3 bases from V and 1 from J, leaving 12 bases between them. The CDR3 contains 15 residues. CDR1 is SEHNR, CDR2 FQNEAQ, per germline (reference sequence). CDR3 region: CASSFGEPRNTEAFF. The CDR3 region has the DNA TGTGCCAGCAGCTTTGGGGAACCGCGGAACACTGAAGCTTTCTTT.

This clonotype turned up a few times. The chain couples TRBV5-1 to TRBJ1-2; 9 nucleotides match TRBD1. Germline lookup yields CDR1 SGHRS and CDR2 YFSETQ. The length of the CDR3 is 16 residues. The V gene end was trimmed by 4 bases and the J gene end by 4 bases; junction bases not matched to a gene: 11. CDR3 residues: CASSANGQGSGYGYTF. CDR3 DNA: TGCGCCAGCAGCGCCAATGGACAGGGGTCGGGCTATGGCTACACCTTC. The whole variable domain, remainder taken from reference TRBV5-1 and TRBJ1-2, is KAGVTQTPRYLIKTRGQQVTLSCSPISGHRSVSWYQQTPGQGLQFLFEYFSETQRNKGNFPGRFSGRQFSNSRSEMNVSTLELGDSALYLCASSANGQGSGYGYTFGSGTRLTVV.

This chain joins TRBV7-2 and TRBJ2-7, with D perhaps matching TRBD1 or TRBD2 (5 bases each). The germline gives CDR1 SGHTA, CDR2 FQGNSA. The CDR3 covers 14 residues. V shed 5 bases and J shed 4 bases, with 15 bases lying between them. CDR3 sequence: CASSAWDQPYEQYV. DNA for the CDR3: TGTGCCAGCAGCGCGTGGGACCAACCTTACGAGCAGTACGTC.

This chain uses TRBV7-8 with TRBJ2-1; 7 nucleotides align to TRBD1. This CDR3 contains 15 residues. V was pared by 5 bases and J by 2 bases, with 6 bases of the junction left unmatched. The V gene's germline CDR1 is SGHVS and CDR2 FQNEAQ. The CDR3 spells CASSTRQGTYNEQFF. The CDR3 coding sequence is TGTGCCAGCAGCACACGACAGGGAACCTACAATGAGCAGTTCTTC. Drawing the rest from reference TRBV7-8 and TRBJ2-1, the complete variable domain is GAGVSQSPRYKVAKRGQDVALRCDPISGHVSLFWYQQALGQGPEFLTYFQNEAQLDKSGLPSDRFFAERPEGSVSTLKIQRTQQEDSAVYLCASSTRQGTYNEQFFGPGTRLTVL.

This clonotype was detected ten times or more. The chain recombines TRBV5-1 with TRBJ1-2, with D hard to call. CDR1 SGHRS and CDR2 YFSETQ come from the germline V gene. The CDR3 has 15 residues. The V end was cut by 0 bases, the J end by 5 bases, with 14 bases between. CDR3 DNA: TGCGCCAGCAGCTTGGGTGAGGGCTCTGGATATGGCTACACCTTC. Translating gives CASSLGEGSGYGYTF. Drawing the rest from reference TRBV5-1 and TRBJ1-2, the complete variable domain is KAGVTQTPRYLIKTRGQQVTLSCSPISGHRSVSWYQQTPGQGLQFLFEYFSETQRNKGNFPGRFSGRQFSNSRSEMNVSTLELGDSALYLCASSLGEGSGYGYTFGSGTRLTVV.

There are a few counts of this clonotype. V and J are TRBV20-1 and TRBJ2-5, with TRBD2 matching over 11 bases. In germline, CDR1 is DFQATT, CDR2 SNEGSKA (reference sequence). CDR3 length: 15 residues. After removal of 7 bases from V and 1 base from J, the junction contained 8 bases not matched to a gene. CDR3 coding DNA: TGCAGTGGAAAGCCGGGACTAGCGGTCCAAGAGACCCAGTACTTC. Its translation: CSGKPGLAVQETQYF.

The chain recombines TRBV10-3 with TRBJ1-3; D is possibly TRBD1 (5 bases). Trimming removed 8 bases at V and 7 bases at J, with 12 bases between. The germline V gene has CDR1 ENHRY and CDR2 SYGVKD. CDR3 length: 12 amino acids. CDR3 sequence: CAIRRGDNTIYF. In nucleotides, the CDR3 is TGTGCCATCCGCCGGGGCGACAACACCATATATTTT.

V gene TRBV10-3 combines with J gene TRBJ2-3, with D unresolved. V was clipped by 4 bases and J by 2 bases, with 16 bases between them. The CDR3 is made up of 16 amino acids. Germline CDR1 is ENHRY and CDR2 is SYGVKD. CDR3 protein: CAISAPETGNTDTQYF. In nucleotides, the CDR3 is TGTGCCATCAGTGCCCCCGAAACGGGTAACACAGATACGCAGTATTTT.

This clonotype was seen a few times. The V call is TRBV20-1, the J call TRBJ1-1; D remains unclear. The V gene's germline CDR1 is DFQATT and CDR2 SNEGSKA (reference sequence). V was clipped by 0 bases and J by 8 bases, with 10 bases between them. This CDR3 is built from 12 residues. CDR3 sequence (DNA): TGCAGTGCTAGAGACGGACTACGCGAAGCTTTCTTT. Encoded protein: CSARDGLREAFF.

This clonotype was counted only a few times. The chain links TRBV12-3 or TRBV12-4 to TRBJ2-5; D ambiguous. V was shortened by 3 bases and J by 2 bases, with 7 bases between the two germline ends. The CDR3 extends over 13 amino acids. The CDR3 reads CASSFVRQETQYF. In DNA form, the CDR3 reads TGTGCCAGCAGTTTCGTCAGGCAAGAGACCCAGTACTTC.

This clonotype was observed a handful of times. CDR3 residues: CASSWVNWSNEQFF. CDR3 in DNA: TGTGCCAGCAGCTGGGTCAATTGGTCGAATGAGCAGTTCTTC. The chain recombines TRBV3-1 with TRBJ2-1; D gene unclear. Trimming stripped 5 bases from V and 7 bases from J, with 15 bases between. Germline lookup yields CDR1 LGHDT and CDR2 YNNKEL (reference sequence). This CDR3 region has 14 residues.

This clonotype was counted a few times. V usage is TRBV28 and J usage is TRBJ2-1, with 15 bases matching TRBD2. V trimming: 4 bases; J trimming: 9 bases; junction bases outside the gene matches: 4. Germline values: CDR1 MDHEN, CDR2 SYDVKM. This CDR3 spans 15 amino acids. This CDR3 reads CASSSGTSGGSEQFF. Here the CDR3 DNA reads TGTGCCAGCAGTTCGGGGACTAGCGGGGGGTCTGAGCAGTTCTTC.

This clonotype was recorded many times. The chain recombines TRBV28 with TRBJ2-1; 9 bases map to TRBD1. The trim removed 7 bases at V and 2 bases at J, leaving 3 bases unmatched. The CDR3 runs to 14 residues. Germline assignment: CDR1 MDHEN and CDR2 SYDVKM. The DNA for the CDR3 is TGTGCCAGCATTGGGACAGGGCCCTACAATGAGCAGTTCTTC. The encoded protein is CASIGTGPYNEQFF.

The genes are TRBV29-1 and TRBJ2-7, with D perhaps given as TRBD1 or TRBD2 (5 bases each). Germline V lookup: CDR1 SQVTM, CDR2 ANQGSEA. The CDR3 has 15 amino acids. V dropped 8 bases and J dropped 3 bases, with 23 bases sitting between them. CDR3 nucleotides: TGCAGCAACCCGACCCGGGGCCCCCCGCTCTACGAGCAGTACTTC. It codes for CSNPTRGPPLYEQYF.

The table lists this clonotype with many counts. V and J are TRBV11-2 and TRBJ2-2; 12 bases agree with TRBD2. The CDR3 sequence is 15 residues long. The trim removed 6 bases at V and 5 bases at J, leaving 4 bases unmatched. Germline lookup yields CDR1 SGHAT and CDR2 FQNNGV. As DNA, the CDR3 is TGTGCCAGCAGTCCGACTAGCGGGGGAACCGGGGAGCTGTTTTTT. This sequence encodes CASSPTSGGTGELFF.